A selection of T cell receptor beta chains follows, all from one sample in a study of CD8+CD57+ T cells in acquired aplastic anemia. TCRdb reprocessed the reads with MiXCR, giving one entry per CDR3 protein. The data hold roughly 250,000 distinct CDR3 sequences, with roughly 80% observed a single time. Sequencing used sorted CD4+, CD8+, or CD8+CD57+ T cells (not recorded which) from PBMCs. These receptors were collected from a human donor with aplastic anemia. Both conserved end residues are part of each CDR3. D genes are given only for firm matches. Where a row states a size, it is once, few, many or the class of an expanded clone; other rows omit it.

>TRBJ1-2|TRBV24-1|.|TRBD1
CATSDPMTGDNYGYTF
TGTGCCACCAGTGATCCGATGACAGGGGACAACTATGGCTACACCTTC
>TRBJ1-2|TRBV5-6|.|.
CASSPVDYGYTF
TGTGCCAGCAGCCCCGTTGACTATGGCTACACCTTC
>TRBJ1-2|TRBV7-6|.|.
CASSLTCYGSHGHTF
TGTGCCAGCAGCTTGACTTGCTATGGGTCCCATGGCCACACCTTC
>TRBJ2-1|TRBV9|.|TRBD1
CASSEGGQGTDTQQFF
TGTGCCAGCAGCGAAGGGGGACAGGGCACAGATACGCAGCAGTTCTTC
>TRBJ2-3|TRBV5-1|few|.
CASSDASGPNTQYF
TGCGCCAGCAGCGACGCCTCGGGTCCGAATACGCAGTATTTT
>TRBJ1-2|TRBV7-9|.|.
CASSPPQRRYTDDYTF
TGTGCCAGCAGCCCACCACAGAGGCGCTACACCGATGACTACACCTTC
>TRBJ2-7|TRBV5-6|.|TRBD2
CASTRGTNQYF
TGTGCCAGCACTCGTGGGACTAATCAGTACTTC
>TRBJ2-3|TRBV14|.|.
CASSKGPLQEHQF
TGTGCCAGCAGCAAGGGGCCTTTACAAGAGCACCAGTTT
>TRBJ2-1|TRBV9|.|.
CASSPWAGLGNEQFF
TGTGCCAGCAGCCCCTGGGCAGGGTTGGGGAATGAGCAGTTCTTC
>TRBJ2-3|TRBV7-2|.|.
CVSSVGCGTQSF
.
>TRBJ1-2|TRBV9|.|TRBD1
CASSEGTGIVYGYTF
TGTGCCAGCAGCGAAGGGACAGGGATAGTCTATGGCTACACCTTC
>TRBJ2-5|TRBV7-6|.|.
CASSLDLTGNTEAFFGQETQYF
.
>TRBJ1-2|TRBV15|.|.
CATSRDRGTAHYGYTF
TGTGCCACCAGCAGAGATCGAGGAACAGCCCACTATGGCTACACCTTC
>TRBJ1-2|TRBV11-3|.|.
CASSPKRDGLVYGYTF
TGTGCCAGCAGCCCCAAGCGCGACGGGCTCGTATATGGCTACACCTTC
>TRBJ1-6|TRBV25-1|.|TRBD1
CASRSTGTGASPLHF
TGTGCCAGCAGATCAACCGGGACAGGGGCTTCACCCCTCCACTTT
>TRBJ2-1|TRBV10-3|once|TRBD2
CAISSGTSGSNEQFF
TGTGCCATCAGTTCCGGGACTAGCGGGAGTAATGAGCAGTTCTTC
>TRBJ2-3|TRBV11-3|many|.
CASSLAGTPDTQYF
TGTGCCAGCAGCTTAGCGGGGACTCCCGATACGCAGTATTTT
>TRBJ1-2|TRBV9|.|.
CASSVRSDTQYFYTF
TGTGCCAGCAGCGTGAGGTCAGATACGCAGTATTTTTACACCTTC
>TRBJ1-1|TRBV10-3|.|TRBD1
CAINNPGQGNTEAFF
TGTGCCATAAACAATCCGGGACAGGGGAACACTGAAGCTTTCTTT
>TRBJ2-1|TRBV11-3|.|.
CASSLDGGDGQDEQFF
TGTGCCAGCAGCTTGGATGGCGGAGACGGTCAGGATGAGCAGTTCTTC
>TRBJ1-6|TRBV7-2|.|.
CASSLSASEQYLRF
TGTGCCAGCAGCTTGAGTGCATCCGAGCAGTACCTCCGCTTT
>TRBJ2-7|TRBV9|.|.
CASSVDGARSYEQYF
TGTGCCAGCAGCGTAGATGGGGCCCGCAGCTACGAGCAGTACTTC
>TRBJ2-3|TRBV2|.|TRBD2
CASSVTRASGLTDTQYF
TGTGCCAGCAGCGTTACTCGGGCTAGCGGTCTCACAGATACGCAGTATTTT
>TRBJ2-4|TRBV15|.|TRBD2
CATSGAGNHQYF
TGTGCCACCAGCGGAGCGGGGAACCATCAGTACTTC
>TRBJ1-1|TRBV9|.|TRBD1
CASSVTGTGGIRGTEAFF
TGTGCCAGCAGCGTCACCGGGACAGGGGGTATTAGGGGCACTGAAGCTTTCTTT
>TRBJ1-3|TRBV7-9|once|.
CASRDTGTSGNTIYF
TGTGCCAGCAGGGACACAGGGACCTCTGGAAACACCATATATTTT
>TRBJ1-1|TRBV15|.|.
CATSRDHREGAFF
TGTGCCACCAGCAGGGATCACAGGGAGGGGGCTTTCTTT
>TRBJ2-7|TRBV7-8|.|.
CATSGRGVAYKQYF
TGTGCCACCAGCGGCCGGGGCGTTGCCTACAAGCAGTACTTC
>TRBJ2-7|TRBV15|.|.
CATKVRGLAYEQYF
TGTGCCACCAAGGTCCGGGGCCTAGCCTACGAGCAGTACTTC
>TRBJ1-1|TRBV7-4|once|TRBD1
CASSTRTGYTEAFF
TGTGCCAGCAGCACACGGACAGGCTACACTGAAGCTTTCTTT
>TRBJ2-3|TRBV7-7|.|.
CASSFAEGDNQYFF
TGTGCCAGCAGCTTCGCGGAAGGAGACAATCAGTACTTCTTT
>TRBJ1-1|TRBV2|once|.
CASGNGAKQTESFF
TGTGCCAGCGGAAATGGTGCGAAGCAGACGGAGTCTTTCTTT
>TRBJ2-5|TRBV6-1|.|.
CASTTLNHETQYF
TGTGCCAGCACGACTCTTAACCATGAGACCCAGTACTTC
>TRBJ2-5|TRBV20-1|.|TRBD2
CSASGLRLAQETQYF
TGCAGTGCTAGTGGCCTTCGACTAGCCCAAGAGACCCAGTACTTC
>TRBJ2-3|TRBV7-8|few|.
CASSFAPGPTALSF
TGTGCCAGCAGCTTTGCTCCAGGTCCGACAGCCCTTTCCTTT
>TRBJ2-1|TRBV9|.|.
CASSVGGSTYNAQFF
TGTGCCAGCAGCGTAGGGGGGTCCACCTACAATGCGCAGTTCTTC
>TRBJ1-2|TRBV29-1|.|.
CSVEGQGGNYGYTF
TGCAGCGTTGAGGGTCAGGGCGGTAACTATGGCTACACCTTC
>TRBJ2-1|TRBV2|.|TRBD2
CASSSSGGIHEQFF
TGTGCCAGCAGCTCTAGCGGGGGGATCCATGAGCAGTTCTTC
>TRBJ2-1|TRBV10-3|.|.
CAISEAKGCYNEPFF
TGTGCCATCAGTGAGGCTAAGGGGTGTTACAATGAACCGTTCTTC
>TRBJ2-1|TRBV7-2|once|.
CASSLGGGRDTQQFF
TGTGCCAGCAGCTTAGGGGGTGGCCGCGATACGCAGCAGTTCTTC
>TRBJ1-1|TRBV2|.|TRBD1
CASREDRTGNPEFFF
TGTGCCAGCAGGGAAGATCGGACAGGGAACCCGGAATTTTTCTTT
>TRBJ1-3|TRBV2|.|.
CASSEVTAGNTIYF
TGTGCCAGCAGTGAAGTCACGGCTGGAAACACCATATATTTT
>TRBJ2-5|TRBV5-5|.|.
CASSWDVCQETQYF
TGTGCCAGCAGCTGGGACGTATGCCAAGAGACCCAGTACTTC
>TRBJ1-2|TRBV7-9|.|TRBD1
CASSQGGGNGQDETF
TGTGCCAGCAGCCAGGGGGGCGGAAACGGTCAGGATGAGACCTTC
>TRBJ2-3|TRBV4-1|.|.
CASSQEEGSVDTQYF
TGCGCCAGCAGCCAAGAAGAGGGTTCAGTAGATACGCAGTATTTT
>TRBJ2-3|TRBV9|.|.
CASSEGDRQGGNNTQYF
TGTGCCAGCAGCGAAGGGGACCGACAGGGAGGAAACAATACGCAGTATTTT
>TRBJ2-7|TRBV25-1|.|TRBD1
CASSGDRSGYEQYF
TGTGCCAGCAGTGGGGACAGGAGCGGCTACGAGCAGTACTTC
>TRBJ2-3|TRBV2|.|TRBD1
CASSKDRGPDTQYF
TGTGCCAGCAGCAAGGACAGGGGACCAGATACGCAGTATTTT
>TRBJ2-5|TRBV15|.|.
CASSRAGDHETQYF
TGTGCCAGCAGCAGAGCCGGAGATCACGAGACCCAGTACTTC
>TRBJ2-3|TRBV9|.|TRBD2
CASSAQVAGALEQYF
TGTGCCAGCAGCGCCCAAGTAGCGGGAGCCTTGGAGCAGTATTTT
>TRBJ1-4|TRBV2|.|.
CASSMTVNEKLFF
TGTGCCAGCAGTATGACAGTAAATGAAAAACTGTTTTTT
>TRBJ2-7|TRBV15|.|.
CATSGRGLADAQYF
TGTGCCACCAGCGGCCGGGGCCTAGCCGATGCGCAGTACTTC